A single sample gave rise to the 11 T cell receptor beta chains below, sequenced in a study of response to subunit inactivated influenza vaccine. TCRdb re-derived calls from the RT-PCR reads in MiXCR, one entry per CDR3 protein. The table lists hundreds of thousands of distinct CDR3 sequences, about 25% of them singletons. The sequenced sample was CD4+ T cells sorted from PBMCs, obtained roughly 5 days after vaccination. The receptors come from a man aged 45-65 years who received an inactivated influenza vaccine.

This clonotype was detected once. The rearrangement joins TRBV7-9 to TRBJ2-1; D perhaps matches TRBD2 (5 bases). The CDR3 is 16 amino acids. Per the germline V gene, CDR1 is SEHNR and CDR2 is FQNEAQ (reference sequence). V lost 4 bases, J lost 10 bases, and 23 bases lay in between. For the CDR3, the DNA is TGTGCCAGCAGCTCGACCCCGGGGTTACTCGGGTCGGAGCAGTTCTTC. It yields the protein CASSSTPGLLGSEQFF.

The CDR3, as DNA: TGTGCCAGCAGCGTAGGGTCTAGCGGGGGACCCCAAAGACGTTACAATGAGCAGTTCTTC. This codes for CASSVGSSGGPQRRYNEQFF. The V and J genes are TRBV9 and TRBJ2-1; 10 nucleotides agree with TRBD2. The trim removed 0 bases at V and 4 bases at J, leaving 16 bases unmatched. Germline V gene lookup returns CDR1 SGDLS and CDR2 YYNGEE. CDR3 length: 20 amino acids.

This clonotype has only a few counts. This chain joins TRBV6-2 or TRBV6-3 and TRBJ2-1; D gene ambiguous. Germline V gives CDR1 MNHEY, CDR2 SVGEGT. V lost 6 bases and J lost 0, with 21 bases in between. The CDR3 is 18 residues long. This CDR3 is CASRKPRSGVSSYNEQFF. CDR3 in DNA: TGTGCCAGCAGAAAACCCAGGTCAGGCGTGAGCTCCTACAATGAGCAGTTCTTC.

This clonotype was seen a few times. The chain couples TRBV6-2 or TRBV6-3 to TRBJ1-5; D is possibly TRBD1 (6 bases). Trimming left V 3 bases short and J 7 bases short, with 16 bases between. The length of the CDR3 is 15 residues. CDR1 is MNHEY and CDR2 is SVGEGT in the germline V gene. The CDR3 protein is CASSYFRGADQPQHF. For the CDR3, the DNA is TGTGCCAGCAGTTATTTCAGGGGCGCGGACCAGCCCCAGCATTTT.

This clonotype has only a few counts. CDR3 residues: CASSPEGPGAYEQYF. The DNA for the CDR3 is TGTGCCAGCAGCCCCGAAGGGCCGGGGGCCTACGAGCAGTACTTC. The V and J genes are TRBV25-1 and TRBJ2-7, with D tentatively TRBD2 (6 bases). V was clipped by 6 bases and J by 2 bases, with 17 bases between them. The CDR3 has 15 residues. Germline CDR1 is MGHDK and CDR2 is SYGVNS.

The chain joins TRBV4-1 to TRBJ2-7; 14 nucleotides line up with TRBD2. J was trimmed by 7 bases and V by 4 bases; bases with no gene match: 9. CDR1 and CDR2 from the germline V gene are MGHRA and YSYEKL. The CDR3 totals 16 residues. The CDR3, as DNA: TGCGCCAGCAGCCCCCCGACTAGCGGGGGGGCAGGGGAGCAGTACTTC. It specifies CASSPPTSGGAGEQYF.

This clonotype has more than one count but fewer than ten. This sequence joins TRBV5-1 and TRBJ2-2; 9 bases are a match to TRBD1. V lost 4 bases, J lost 1 base, and 8 bases stayed unmatched. This CDR3 spans 17 amino acids. CDR1 and CDR2 (germline): SGHRS, YFSETQ. CDR3 nucleotide sequence: TGCGCCAGCAGCCCGCCCGTGGGACAGGGGAACACCGGGGAGCTGTTTTTT. Protein sequence: CASSPPVGQGNTGELFF.

In its sample, this clonotype was seen a few times. The chain links TRBV7-2 to TRBJ2-3; D gene unclear. This CDR3 region has 12 residues. Germline V gene lookup returns CDR1 SGHTA and CDR2 FQGNSA. V was cut by 5 bases and J by 4 bases, with 7 bases left in between. In DNA, the CDR3 is TGTGCCAGCAGCCAAAGGGCAGATACGCAGTATTTT. Translation: CASSQRADTQYF. Full variable domain (outside the CDR3, taken from reference TRBV7-2 and TRBJ2-3): GAGVSQSPSNKVTEKGKDVELRCDPISGHTALYWYRQSLGQGLEFLIYFQGNSAPDKSGLPSDRFSAERTGGSVSTLTIQRTQQEDSAVYLCASSQRADTQYFGPGTRLTVL.

The chain has TRBV9 and TRBJ2-3; D might be TRBD2 (7 bases). This CDR3 comprises 16 residues. The ends were cut back, 0 bases at V and 0 bases at J, with 11 bases in the middle. CDR1 and CDR2 from the germline V gene are SGDLS and YYNGEE. The CDR3 region is CASSVGGGASTDTQYF. In nucleotides, the CDR3 is TGTGCCAGCAGCGTAGGGGGGGGCGCTAGCACAGATACGCAGTATTTT.

This clonotype was detected a few times. The CDR3 sequence is CASSPRGGTNEKLFF. The CDR3 nucleotides read TGTGCCAGCAGCCCTCGAGGGGGGACTAATGAAAAACTGTTTTTT. The chain combines TRBV7-8 with TRBJ1-4, with D possibly being TRBD1 (6 bases). Per germline, CDR1 SGHVS and CDR2 FQNEAQ. The ends were cut back, 5 bases at V and 2 bases at J, with 12 bases in the middle. This CDR3 has 15 residues.

In this sample, this clonotype turned up a few times. The chain is built from TRBV20-1 and TRBJ2-7; possible D gene TRBD1, 6 bases. The CDR3 contains 13 residues. The V end lost 7 bases, the J end lost 3 bases, and 16 bases lay between the germline ends. CDR1 and CDR2 from the germline V gene are DFQATT and SNEGSKA (reference sequence). The CDR3 nucleotides read TGCAGTGTAAAGGACAGCTTGCTCTACGAGCAGTACTTC. Translation: CSVKDSLLYEQYF.